This T cell receptor beta chain originates from a study of T cell responses to AZD1222 COVID-19 vaccine (dated by TCRdb to the early 2020s). Turning to the overall study: A total of about 250 trial participants underwent TCR sequencing, of whom 200 to 220 had received two doses of AZD1222 and about 25 had received two doses of the MenACWY control vaccine. Enrollment into the trials was organized by age into subgroups of 18-55, 56-69 and 70-plus years, and those subgroups contained roughly 160, 29 and 62 TCR-sequenced participants, respectively. What the authors observed across the whole study: Most participants were white British and females outnumbered males, and the authors suggested that clonal diversity may have been underestimated. After two AZD1222 doses, both the breadth and the depth of spike-specific TCRs were significantly higher than at day 0 and than in MenACWY recipients. CD4 TCRs associated with the vaccine covered the entire spike protein, and the dominant responses were in regions 160-218 and 743-854. In the small 56-69-year group, the increase in depth fell short of significance, most likely because of low power. Because no samples from the day 14 peak response were available, repertoires could be characterized only after the peak T cell response. Reportedly, almost half of the unique spike-specific TCRs recognized epitopes lying outside the regions that are mutated in the B.1.351 and B.1.1.7 variants. Conclusions about previously exposed vaccinees are limited because only a handful of AZD1222 recipients were SARS-CoV-2 seropositive at baseline.

Concerning this clone itself: Its cognate antigen has yet to be identified. No clone much larger than this one lies a single base away; base qualities are absent.

The time point label for this specimen denotes: about 28 days (+/-7) after the second vaccine dose. AZD1222 recipients given second doses at about 4 weeks or at about 12 weeks were pooled, since spike-specific TCR depth and breadth were not found to differ between the two schedules. Vaccinee samples were obtained from the UK trials COV001 and COV002, which included a single-blind randomized controlled phase 2/3 trial of AZD1222 (ChAdOx1 nCoV-19) in healthy adults. Trial participant PBMC samples were collected at day 0 and day 28 after the second dose for TCRbeta chain sequencing. CDR1 and CDR2 are read off the germline V gene as MNHEY and SVGAGI. The CDR3 spans 14 residues, from the cysteine through the phenylalanine. Left in the record is the CDR3 DNA by itself, 42 bases read in frame from the first base. The junction shows trimming of 6 bases on V and 0 bases on J, and the gene matches do not reach 4 bases of it.

The CDR3 regions of human TCRbeta chains were analyzed by immunosequencing. The authors' pipeline ran thus. Repertoire TCRs were checked for matches against a reference library of SARS-CoV-2-specific TCRs that had been generated using the MIRA antigen-specificity platform. Breadth was defined as the fraction of unique TCRs that were SARS-CoV-2-associated. Depth was defined as the fraction of total T cells that were SARS-CoV-2-associated. Each spike-specific TCR was assigned to its reactive spike region and to a CD4 or CD8 class using the MIRA data. Log10-transformed breadth and depth values were compared by one-way ANOVA with Sidak's multiple comparisons tests. TCRdb's version of the immuneACCESS table is confined to in-frame rearrangements and falls short of the full clone set. An unresolved V gene accounts for under half of the shortfall where checked; the remainder is of unknown origin. For V, J and clone size, that table is used; D and trimming come from the DNA. The sample data list 100,000 to 130,000 clones, and nearly 90% of these were observed just once. The top ten hold about 5% of the sample.

The input for sequencing was peripheral blood, taken 28 days after the second AZD1222 dose. This receptor was identified in an adult who received the AZD1222 COVID-19 vaccine. The chain couples TRBV6-5 to TRBJ2-7, with 8 middle bases fitting TRBD1. The CDR3: CASRSGQASYEQYF. The base sequence is TGTGCCAGCAGATCGGGACAGGCCTCCTACGAGCAGTACTTC.